The 10 T cell receptor beta chains given below trace back to one sample, sequenced in a study of blood T cell repertoires in COVID-19. Only in-frame clones appear in the TCRdb table, and some are missing; sequencing was by immunoSEQ multiplex PCR. The sample yields about 290,000 clones, about nine tenths seen once. The sequencing input was peripheral blood. These TCRs come from a woman aged 25 to 39 with active or convalescent COVID-19.

The rearrangement links TRBV4-3 to TRBJ2-3, with a tentative D call TRBD1 (5 bases). V was cut by 4 bases and J by 2 bases, with 13 bases left in between. The length of the CDR3 is 15 residues. Per the germline V gene, CDR1 is LGHNA and CDR2 is YSLEER. CDR3 loop: CASSLGRAPTDTQYF. DNA for the CDR3: TGCGCCAGCAGCCTCGGCAGGGCCCCCACAGATACGCAGTATTTT.

The rearrangement links TRBV29-1 to TRBJ2-5; D gene unclear. Per germline, CDR1 SQVTM and CDR2 ANQGSEA. This CDR3 is built from 13 residues. V lost 3 bases to trimming and J lost 5 bases, with 13 bases between them. In DNA form, the CDR3 reads TGCAGCGTTGAGGGTCGCGGAATGGAGACCCAGTACTTC. It is translated as CSVEGRGMETQYF.

The chain is built from TRBV18 and TRBJ2-2, with a tentative D call TRBD2 (5 bases). Germline CDR1 KGHSH, CDR2 LQKENI. Trimming took off 2 bases at V and 1 base at J, with 14 bases between the two ends. CDR3 length: 17 residues. The CDR3 DNA reads as TGTGCCAGCTCACCAGCTTCCCAGCGGTGGAACACCGGGGAGCTGTTTTTT. Residues: CASSPASQRWNTGELFF.

This chain uses TRBV4-3 with TRBJ2-2; D perhaps matches TRBD2 (6 bases). The CDR3 is 18 amino acids. Trimming took 1 base from V and 0 from J, leaving 15 bases between them. Germline V gives CDR1 LGHNA, CDR2 YSLEER. CDR3 in amino acids: CASSQAAIAGTNTGELFF. The CDR3 DNA sequence: TGCGCCAGCAGCCAAGCCGCTATTGCGGGGACGAACACCGGGGAGCTGTTTTTT.

The CDR3 spells CAWSVQGNSPLHF. The CDR3 DNA sequence: TGTGCCTGGAGTGTGCAGGGGAATTCACCCCTCCACTTT. The rearrangement links TRBV30 to TRBJ1-6; D possibly corresponds to TRBD1 (6 bases). Trimming stripped 0 bases from V and 7 bases from J, with 7 bases between. Germline CDR1 reads GTSNPN; CDR2 reads SVGIG (reference sequence). This CDR3 has 13 amino acids.

V gene TRBV10-3 combines with J gene TRBJ1-4, with D perhaps TRBD1 (5 bases). The CDR3 extends over 17 amino acids. CDR1 is ENHRY and CDR2 is SYGVKD in the germline V gene. V was cut by 3 bases and J by 0 bases, with 14 bases left in between. CDR3 bases: TGTGCCATCAGTGAATTTTCCGGGGGAGCAACTAATGAAAAACTGTTTTTT. As protein: CAISEFSGGATNEKLFF.

V and J are TRBV3-1 (or the pseudogene TRBV3-2) and TRBJ1-6; 8 positions match TRBD1. The CDR3 covers 14 residues. The germline CDR1 and CDR2 sequences are LGHDT and YNNKEL (reference sequence). Germline trimming cut 1 base from V and 9 bases from J; bases unmatched to any gene: 2. CDR3 residues: CASSQGTGPSPLHF. DNA for the CDR3: TGTGCCAGCAGCCAAGGGACAGGGCCTTCACCCCTCCACTTT.

The rearrangement joins TRBV7-9 to TRBJ2-3; 9 bases line up with TRBD1. V shed 5 bases, J shed 3 bases, and the junction held 9 bases outside the gene matches. Germline CDR1 is SEHNR and CDR2 is FQNEAQ (reference sequence). The CDR3 length is 16 residues. The CDR3 DNA is TGTGCCAGCAGCACCCCCAGGACAGGGGCAACAGATACGCAGTATTTT. It encodes CASSTPRTGATDTQYF. Based on the CDR3 plus reference TRBV7-9 and TRBJ2-3, the full variable domain is DTGVSQNPRHKITKRGQNVTFRCDPISEHNRLYWYRQTLGQGPEFLTYFQNEAQLEKSRLLSDRFSAERPKGSFSTLEIQRTEQGDSAMYLCASSTPRTGATDTQYFGPGTRLTVL.

Written as DNA, the CDR3 is TGTGCCAGCAGCCAAGAGGCTAGCGGCGAGCAGTACTTC. Protein: CASSQEASGEQYF. J is TRBJ2-7 and V is TRBV3-1 (or the pseudogene TRBV3-2); 7 bases map to TRBD2. There are 13 residues in the CDR3. In germline, CDR1 is LGHDT, CDR2 YNNKEL (reference sequence). Germline trimming cut 0 bases from V and 6 bases from J; bases unmatched to any gene: 2.

The rearrangement joins TRBV18 to TRBJ1-2; TRBD1 is a possible D gene (6 bases). Trimming cost V 6 bases and J 8 bases, with 13 bases left between them. Germline CDR1 is KGHSH and CDR2 is LQKENI. There are 12 residues in the CDR3. The chain's CDR3 is CASSRGNGGYTF. The CDR3, as DNA: TGTGCCAGCTCCAGGGGAAACGGAGGCTACACCTTC. Variable domain in full (rest from reference TRBV18 and TRBJ1-2): NAGVMQNPRHLVRRRGQEARLRCSPMKGHSHVYWYRQLPEEGLKFMVYLQKENIIDESGMPKERFSAEFPKEGPSILRIQQVVRGDSAAYFCASSRGNGGYTFGSGTRLTVV.